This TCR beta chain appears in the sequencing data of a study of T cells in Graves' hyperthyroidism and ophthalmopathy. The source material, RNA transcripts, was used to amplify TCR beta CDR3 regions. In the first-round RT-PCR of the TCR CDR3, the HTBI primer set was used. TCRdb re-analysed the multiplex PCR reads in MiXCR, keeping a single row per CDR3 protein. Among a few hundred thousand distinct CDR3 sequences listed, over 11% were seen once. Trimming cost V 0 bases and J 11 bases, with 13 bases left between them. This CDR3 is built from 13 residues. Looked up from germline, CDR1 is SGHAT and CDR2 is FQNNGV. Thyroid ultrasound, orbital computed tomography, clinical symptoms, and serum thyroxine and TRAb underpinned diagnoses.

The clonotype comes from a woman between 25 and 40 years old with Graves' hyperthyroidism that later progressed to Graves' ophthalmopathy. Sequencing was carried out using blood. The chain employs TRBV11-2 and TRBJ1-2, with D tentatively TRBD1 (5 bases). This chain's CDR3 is CASSLDAGGDYTF. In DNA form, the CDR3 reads TGTGCCAGCAGCTTAGATGCGGGGGGAGATTACACCTTC. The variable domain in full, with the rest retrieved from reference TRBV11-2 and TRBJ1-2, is EAGVAQSPRYKIIEKRQSVAFWCNPISGHATLYWYQQILGQGPKLLIQFQNNGVVDDSQLPKDRFSAERLKGVDSTLKIQPAKLEDSAVYLCASSLDAGGDYTFGSGTRLTVV.